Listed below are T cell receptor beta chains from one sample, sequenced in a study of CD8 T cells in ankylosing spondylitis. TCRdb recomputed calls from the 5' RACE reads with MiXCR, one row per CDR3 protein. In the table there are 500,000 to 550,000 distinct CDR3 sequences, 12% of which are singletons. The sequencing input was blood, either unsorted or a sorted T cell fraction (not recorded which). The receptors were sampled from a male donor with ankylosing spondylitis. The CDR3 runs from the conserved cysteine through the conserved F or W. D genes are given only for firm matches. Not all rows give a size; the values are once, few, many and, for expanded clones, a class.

CDR3 DNA: TGTGCCAGAAGAGAACCGACAGGGGTAGCCAAAAACATTCAGTACTTC
CDR3 protein: CARREPTGVAKNIQYF
J gene: TRBJ2-4
V gene: TRBV7-9
D gene: TRBD1
clone size: many

CDR3 DNA: TGCAGTGCCGTAGGGGTCGCGGGAGTGGGAGTAGAGACCCAGTACTTC
CDR3 protein: CSAVGVAGVGVETQYF
J gene: TRBJ2-5
V gene: TRBV20-1
D gene: TRBD2
clone size: few

CDR3 DNA: TGTGCCAGCAGCTTAAGGACTATTTACAATGAGCAGTTCTTC
CDR3 protein: CASSLRTIYNEQFF
J gene: TRBJ2-1
V gene: TRBV7-9
D gene: -
clone size: -

CDR3 DNA: TGCGCCAGCAGCTCAGGACAGGGGGCTTATAATTCACCCCTCCACTTT
CDR3 protein: CASSSGQGAYNSPLHF
J gene: TRBJ1-6
V gene: TRBV5-1
D gene: TRBD1
clone size: many

CDR3 DNA: TGTGCCAGCAGTTACTCGAAAAAAGCGGGAGGGTACGAGCAGTACTTC
CDR3 protein: CASSYSKKAGGYEQYF
J gene: TRBJ2-7
V gene: TRBV6-2/TRBV6-3
D gene: TRBD2
clone size: few

CDR3 DNA: TGCAGTGCCCAGGCGGGGAGAGAAGAGACCCAGTACTTC
CDR3 protein: CSAQAGREETQYF
J gene: TRBJ2-5
V gene: TRBV20-1
D gene: -
clone size: -

CDR3 DNA: TGCAGCGTTGTTTACAGGTTTTTATCTTGGCAGTTCTTC
CDR3 protein: CSVVYRFLSWQFF
J gene: TRBJ2-1
V gene: TRBV29-1
D gene: -
clone size: -

CDR3 DNA: TGCAGTGCGGGTCACAGGGCCCTCGGTGAAAAACTGTTTTTT
CDR3 protein: CSAGHRALGEKLFF
J gene: TRBJ1-4
V gene: TRBV20-1
D gene: -
clone size: few

CDR3 DNA: TGCGCCAGCAGCAGGGGACAGGGAGGGGACGAGCAGTACTTC
CDR3 protein: CASSRGQGGDEQYF
J gene: TRBJ2-7
V gene: TRBV5-1
D gene: TRBD1
clone size: few

CDR3 DNA: TGTGCCAGCAAAGGAGGGATGAGCTCCTATAATTCACCCCTCCACTTT
CDR3 protein: CASKGGMSSYNSPLHF
J gene: TRBJ1-6
V gene: TRBV6-1
D gene: -
clone size: few

CDR3 DNA: TGTGCCAGCAGCTTCGGACAGACCAACAATGAGCAGTTCTTC
CDR3 protein: CASSFGQTNNEQFF
J gene: TRBJ2-1
V gene: TRBV11-2
D gene: -
clone size: -

CDR3 DNA: TGCAGTCCCCGAGATCAAAGACAGGGTTGGTACGAGCAGTACTTC
CDR3 protein: CSPRDQRQGWYEQYF
J gene: TRBJ2-7
V gene: TRBV20-1
D gene: TRBD1
clone size: few

CDR3 DNA: TGTGCCACCAGTGATTCCCCCGACGGTGACAGAACCTATGGCTACACCTTC
CDR3 protein: CATSDSPDGDRTYGYTF
J gene: TRBJ1-2
V gene: TRBV24-1
D gene: -
clone size: few